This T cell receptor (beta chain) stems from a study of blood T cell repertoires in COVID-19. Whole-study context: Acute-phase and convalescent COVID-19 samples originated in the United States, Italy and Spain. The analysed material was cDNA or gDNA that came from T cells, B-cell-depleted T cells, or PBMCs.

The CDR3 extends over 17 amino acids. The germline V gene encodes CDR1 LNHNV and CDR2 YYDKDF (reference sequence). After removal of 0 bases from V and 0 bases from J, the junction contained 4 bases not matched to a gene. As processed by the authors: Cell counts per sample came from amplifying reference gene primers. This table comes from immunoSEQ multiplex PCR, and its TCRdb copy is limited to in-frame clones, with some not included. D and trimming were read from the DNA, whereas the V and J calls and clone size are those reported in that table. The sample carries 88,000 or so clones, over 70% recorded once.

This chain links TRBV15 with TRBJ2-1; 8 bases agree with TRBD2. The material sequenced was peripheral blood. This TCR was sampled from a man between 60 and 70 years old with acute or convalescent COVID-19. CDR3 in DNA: TGTGCCACCAGCAGAGATCCCGGGGGGGTCTCCTACAATGAGCAGTTCTTC. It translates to CATSRDPGGVSYNEQFF.